This T cell receptor beta chain was sequenced in a study of blood T cell repertoires in COVID-19. For the study at large: Whether acute or convalescent, the COVID-19 samples came from the United States, Italy and Spain. PBMCs, B-cell-depleted T cells, or T cells were the source of the cDNA or gDNA that made up the material.

In the authors' workflow: How many nucleated cells were present was estimated from reference gene primer amplification. The data were produced by immunoSEQ multiplex PCR, yet TCRdb's version contains in-frame clones alone and is incomplete. D and trimming were read from the DNA, whereas the V and J calls and clone size are those reported in that table. Of hundreds of thousands of clones in the sample, about nine tenths are singletons; the top ten hold under 14%. Seattle cases were enrolled at active infection and followed longitudinally. With V trimmed by 6 bases and J by 4 bases, 8 bases remained unmatched. Germline assignment: CDR1 MNHEY and CDR2 SVGAGI. This CDR3 has 14 amino acids.

This sequence joins TRBV6-5 and TRBJ1-1, with TRBD1 matching 7 bases. The sequencing sample was made of peripheral blood. This TCR was sampled from a man aged 45-65 years with COVID-19, enrolled during active disease. The CDR3 is CASRTTGWATEAFF. The CDR3 DNA follows: TGTGCCAGCAGGACGACAGGGTGGGCCACTGAAGCTTTCTTT.